This T cell receptor beta chain was captured in a study of blood T cell repertoires in COVID-19. In the original processing: Nucleated cell number was recorded as an estimate derived from reference gene primer amplification. Some clones are missing from TCRdb's copy, which holds only in-frame ones; the method was immunoSEQ multiplex PCR. That table furnishes V, J and clone size, whereas the DNA furnished D and trimming. Of tens of thousands of clones in the sample, approximately 91% were seen once. Germline assignment: CDR1 MNHEY and CDR2 SMNVEV (reference sequence). This CDR3 is built from 13 residues. V was cut by 7 bases and J by 4 bases, with 12 bases left in between.

The rearrangement links TRBV27 to TRBJ2-3, with D perhaps matching TRBD2 (5 bases). The specimen sequenced was peripheral blood. This TCR came from a woman aged 55-69 years with active COVID-19. DNA of the CDR3: TGTGCCAGCACCAACCACGGGGCAGATACGCAGTATTTT. This translates into CASTNHGADTQYF.